The entry that follows covers one T cell receptor (beta chain) sequence. Its specificity is not known. The V gene's germline CDR1 is SNHLY and CDR2 FYNNEI. The junction had 8 bases not matched to a gene; V was cut back by 7 bases and J by 9 bases. The CDR3 sequence is 13 residues long. The data originate from a study of T cells after yellow fever vaccination. Study-level findings and limits: Most clones from primary vaccination resurfaced after the booster (around 97% CD4, 75% to 90% CD8). Clonotypes shared by both compartments, CD4 and CD8, made up a small share.

5'RACE template switching produced TCR cDNA carrying a universal primer site and UMIs. MiXCR was run by TCRdb on the 5' RACE reads, yielding one entry per CDR3 protein. Found here are hundreds of thousands of distinct CDR3 sequences, roughly 13% of them singletons; the top ten hold more than 13%. The sample in question was PBMCs, obtained on the day of the yellow fever booster vaccination. V gene TRBV2 combines with J gene TRBJ2-1, with 8 bases fitting TRBD2. The TCR sequence derives from a man younger than 45 who received the YFV17D yellow fever vaccine. The CDR3 DNA follows: TGTGCCAGCACGAGTAGCGGGGCCCGTGAGCAGTTCTTC. Translation gives CASTSSGAREQFF.